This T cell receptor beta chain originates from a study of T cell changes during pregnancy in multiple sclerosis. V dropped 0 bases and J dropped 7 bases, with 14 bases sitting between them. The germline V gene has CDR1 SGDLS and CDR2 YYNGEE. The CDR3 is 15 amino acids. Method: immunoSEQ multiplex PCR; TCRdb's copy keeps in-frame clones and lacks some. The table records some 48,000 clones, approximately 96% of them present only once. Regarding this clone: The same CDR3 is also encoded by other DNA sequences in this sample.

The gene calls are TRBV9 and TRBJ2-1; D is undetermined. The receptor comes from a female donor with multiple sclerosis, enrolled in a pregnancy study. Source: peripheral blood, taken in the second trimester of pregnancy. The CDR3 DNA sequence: TGTGCCAGCAGCGTAGGCCCCTTATCGAGGAATGAGCAGTTCTTC. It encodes CASSVGPLSRNEQFF.